Each of the 32 T cell receptor beta chains below was sequenced from the same sample in a study of T cell responses to AZD1222 COVID-19 vaccine (dated by TCRdb to about 2021). The time point label here, explained by the study, means: baseline before first vaccination. Libraries were made using the immunoSEQ multiplex PCR assay. TCRdb carries this immuneACCESS record with in-frame sequences only. Its versions omit some clonotypes, under half of them owing to an unresolved V gene in the studies checked, with the rest unexplained. The sample table records roughly 260,000 clones; approximately 93% of these occur just once. 0.5% to 0.65% of the sample lies in the top ten. The sample was peripheral blood, taken on day 0 of AZD1222 vaccination. The receptors were gathered from an adult in good health.

The chain joins TRBV3-1 (or the pseudogene TRBV3-2) to TRBJ1-6; D remains ambiguous. From germline, CDR1 is LGHDT and CDR2 YNNKEL (reference sequence). V lost 0 bases and J lost 7, with 10 bases in between. CDR3 size: 15 residues. CDR3 loop: CASSQEAVLNSPLHF. CDR3 sequence (DNA): TGTGCCAGCAGCCAAGAGGCCGTCTTGAATTCACCCCTCCACTTT.

A single count supports this clone. CDR3 bases: TGTGCCAGCAGCCTGGACAGGGGGCCGGAAGGGGCCAACGTCCTGACTTTC. Its protein product is CASSLDRGPEGANVLTF. This sequence joins TRBV3-1 (or the pseudogene TRBV3-2) and TRBJ2-6; 11 bases are shared with TRBD1. Germline values: CDR1 LGHDT, CDR2 YNNKEL (reference sequence). The CDR3 is 17 residues long. The J segment lost 4 bases and the V segment lost 4 bases, leaving 6 bases of the junction unmatched.

The chain uses TRBV19 and TRBJ2-1; 8 nucleotides line up with TRBD2. Germline values: CDR1 LNHDA, CDR2 SQIVND (reference sequence). The V gene end was trimmed by 0 bases and the J gene end by 6 bases; junction bases not matched to a gene: 10. This CDR3 spans 17 amino acids. The CDR3 reads CASSIDPPPGGSNEQFF. CDR3 DNA: TGTGCCAGTAGTATAGATCCCCCTCCGGGAGGGTCCAATGAGCAGTTCTTC. Full variable domain (outside the CDR3, taken from reference TRBV19 and TRBJ2-1): DGGITQSPKYLFRKEGQNVTLSCEQNLNHDAMYWYRQDPGQGLRLIYYSQIVNDFQKGDIAEGYSVSREKKESFPLTVTSAQKNPTAFYLCASSIDPPPGGSNEQFFGPGTRLTVL.

The chain employs TRBV7-2 and TRBJ2-2; perhaps TRBD1 as D (6 bases). The germline V gene encodes CDR1 SGHTA and CDR2 FQGNSA. Trimming removed 1 base at V and 0 bases at J, with 9 bases between. There are 16 residues in the CDR3. The DNA of the CDR3 is TGTGCCAGCAGCTTAGGTTCAGGGGCGAACACCGGGGAGCTGTTTTTT. Translation: CASSLGSGANTGELFF.

CDR3 loop: CASGPTSGNADTQYF. The CDR3 coding sequence is TGCGCCAGCGGCCCGACTAGCGGGAACGCAGATACGCAGTATTTT. The chain uses TRBV5-1 and TRBJ2-3; 11 positions agree with TRBD2. The CDR3 length is 15 residues. Trimming at V came to 7 bases and at J to 4 bases, leaving 8 bases not matched to a gene. The V gene's germline CDR1 is SGHRS and CDR2 YFSETQ.

In nucleotides, the CDR3 is TGCGCCAGCAGCTTGGATCAGGGGGCCGGTTACAATGAGCAGTTCTTC. Translating it yields CASSLDQGAGYNEQFF. The chain is built from TRBV5-1 and TRBJ2-1, with 8 bases lining up with TRBD1. V shed 0 bases and J 4 bases; nucleotides not matched to a gene: 6. This CDR3 contains 16 residues. Per the germline V gene, CDR1 is SGHRS and CDR2 is YFSETQ. Using reference TRBV5-1 and TRBJ2-1 for the parts outside the CDR3, the full variable domain is KAGVTQTPRYLIKTRGQQVTLSCSPISGHRSVSWYQQTPGQGLQFLFEYFSETQRNKGNFPGRFSGRQFSNSRSEMNVSTLELGDSALYLCASSLDQGAGYNEQFFGPGTRLTVL.

This clone has only a few counts. The CDR3 sequence: CASSGGLNTGELFF. CDR3 coding DNA: TGTGCCAGCAGTGGGGGGTTGAACACCGGGGAGCTGTTTTTT. This chain uses TRBV2 with TRBJ2-2, with D perhaps TRBD1 or TRBD2 (5 bases each). The V gene's germline CDR1 is SNHLY and CDR2 FYNNEI. The CDR3 loop spans 14 amino acids. V dropped 4 bases and J dropped 1 base, with 7 bases sitting between them.

The rearrangement uses TRBV18 and TRBJ2-5, with D unclear. CDR3 length: 14 amino acids. V lost 3 bases, J lost 3 bases, and 11 bases lay in between. Germline-derived CDR1 and CDR2 are KGHSH and LQKENI. CDR3 in amino acids: CASSPSPIKETQYF. CDR3 in DNA: TGTGCCAGCTCACCCTCTCCCATTAAAGAGACCCAGTACTTC.

The genes are TRBV7-3 and TRBJ2-7; tentatively, D is TRBD2 (5 bases). V lost 5 bases, J lost 1 base, and 12 bases lay in between. Germline V gives CDR1 SGHTA, CDR2 FQGTGA. The CDR3 totals 14 residues. CDR3 sequence reads: CASSGSVSSYEQYF. The CDR3 coding sequence is TGTGCCAGCAGCGGGAGCGTCTCTTCCTACGAGCAGTACTTC.

The rearrangement links TRBV2 to TRBJ1-6; weak D call: TRBD1 (5 bases). With 2 bases removed from V and 5 bases from J, the gap between germline ends came to 10 bases. This CDR3 has 15 residues. CDR1 and CDR2 from the germline V gene are SNHLY and FYNNEI. CDR3 in DNA: TGTGCCAGCAGTGAAAGGGGCAGTGATAATTCACCCCTCCACTTT. It translates to CASSERGSDNSPLHF.

V is TRBV5-4 and J is TRBJ2-7; D is ambiguous. Germline loops: CDR1 SGHNT, CDR2 YYREEE (reference sequence). The CDR3 is 13 residues long. The V end was cut by 2 bases, the J end by 5 bases, with 11 bases between. The CDR3: CASSLVGRDEQYF. In nucleotides, the CDR3 is TGTGCCAGCAGCTTAGTAGGTCGCGACGAGCAGTACTTC.

V and J are TRBV3-1 (or the pseudogene TRBV3-2) and TRBJ2-5; 7 bases line up with TRBD1. Losses at the gene ends were 6 bases for V and 1 base for J; bases not matched to a gene: 2. This CDR3 region has 13 residues. Germline loops: CDR1 LGHDT, CDR2 YNNKEL (reference sequence). CDR3 coding DNA: TGTGCCAGCAGGGCAGGGGGCCAAGAGACCCAGTACTTC. It specifies CASRAGGQETQYF.

This clone was found once. The J gene is TRBJ1-5, the V gene TRBV28, with unresolved D. This CDR3 region has 14 residues. Trimming left V 7 bases short and J 9 bases short, with 19 bases between. Germline V CDR1 and CDR2: MDHEN, SYDVKM. The CDR3 DNA reads TGTGCCAGCACCACCGTCCATAGAGGGTGGCCCCAGCATTTT. Translating gives CASTTVHRGWPQHF.

This chain uses TRBV5-1 with TRBJ1-6; no firm D call. V was trimmed by 0 bases and J by 1 base, leaving 8 bases between them. Germline V gives CDR1 SGHRS, CDR2 YFSETQ. The CDR3 is 16 amino acids. CDR3 loop: CASSLESASYNSPLHF. CDR3 in DNA: TGCGCCAGCAGCTTGGAGTCAGCGTCCTATAATTCACCCCTCCACTTT.

This clone appeared a few times. The V call is TRBV27, the J call TRBJ2-7; 11 positions agree with TRBD2. The V gene's germline CDR1 is MNHEY and CDR2 SMNVEV (reference sequence). Trimming took 6 bases from V and 5 from J; bases not matched to a gene: 3. This CDR3 comprises 13 residues. In nucleotides, the CDR3 is TGTGCCAGCAGACTAGCGGGAGTGAACGAGCAGTACTTC. The encoded protein is CASRLAGVNEQYF.

This chain connects TRBV6-2 or TRBV6-3 to TRBJ1-1; D is ambiguous. V shed 6 bases and J shed 1 base, with 9 bases lying between them. Per the germline V gene, CDR1 is MNHEY and CDR2 is SVGEGT. The CDR3 is made up of 13 amino acids. This CDR3 reads CASSLTPNTEAFF. The CDR3 DNA follows: TGTGCCAGCAGCCTGACACCGAACACTGAAGCTTTCTTT.

The chain combines TRBV11-1 with TRBJ1-1, with D maybe TRBD1 (5 bases). V was clipped by 5 bases and J by 5 bases, with 12 bases between them. CDR1 is SGHAT, CDR2 FQDESV, per germline (reference sequence). CDR3 length: 13 amino acids. The chain's CDR3 is CASSVGLGTEAFF. DNA for the CDR3: TGTGCCAGCAGCGTGGGACTGGGGACTGAAGCTTTCTTT.

J is TRBJ1-5 and V is TRBV19, with D tentatively TRBD1 (5 bases). V was cut by 5 bases and J by 5 bases, with 16 bases left in between. The CDR3 is 15 amino acids. Germline V CDR1 and CDR2: LNHDA, SQIVND (reference sequence). The CDR3, as DNA: TGTGCCAGTAGTGCCCAAGGGGAGGGGTATCAGCCCCAGCATTTT. Translating it yields CASSAQGEGYQPQHF.

V usage is TRBV3-1 (or the pseudogene TRBV3-2) and J usage is TRBJ2-7; 11 nucleotides match TRBD1. Germline CDR1 LGHDT, CDR2 YNNKEL (reference sequence). This CDR3 contains 15 residues. J lost 4 bases, V lost 3 bases, and 5 bases had no gene match. The CDR3 coding sequence is TGTGCCAGCAGCCATTTTGGACAGGGGGCGTACGAGCAGTACTTC. It encodes CASSHFGQGAYEQYF.

The V call is TRBV5-6, the J call TRBJ1-2; weak D call: TRBD1 (5 bases). The CDR3 is made up of 15 amino acids. The germline V gene has CDR1 SGHDT and CDR2 YYEEEE. The V end was cut by 4 bases, the J end by 5 bases, with 18 bases between. The chain's CDR3 is CASSPILRGGYGYTF. The CDR3 DNA reads as TGTGCCAGCAGCCCCATTCTGAGGGGAGGATATGGCTACACCTTC. Full variable domain (outside the CDR3, taken from reference TRBV5-6 and TRBJ1-2): DAGVTQSPTHLIKTRGQQVTLRCSPKSGHDTVSWYQQALGQGPQFIFQYYEEEERQRGNFPDRFSGHQFPNYSSELNVNALLLGDSALYLCASSPILRGGYGYTFGSGTRLTVV.

This chain uses TRBV2 with TRBJ1-5; D remains unclear. Germline values: CDR1 SNHLY, CDR2 FYNNEI. Trimming pared 6 bases from V and 1 base from J, leaving 10 bases between. The CDR3 covers 14 residues. The CDR3 is CASSSDTSNQPQHF. CDR3 coding DNA: TGTGCCAGCAGCTCCGACACGAGCAATCAGCCCCAGCATTTT.

This clone is a singleton in its sample. This chain joins TRBV3-1 (or the pseudogene TRBV3-2) and TRBJ2-3, with D possibly called TRBD1 or TRBD2 (6 bases each). The CDR3 length is 17 residues. V was cut by 0 bases and J by 1 base, with 14 bases left in between. Germline V CDR1 and CDR2: LGHDT, YNNKEL (reference sequence). The CDR3 loop is CASSQDLGGRGTDTQYF. The CDR3 DNA reads as TGTGCCAGCAGCCAAGATTTAGGGGGGAGAGGCACAGATACGCAGTATTTT.

This rearrangement joins TRBV5-1 to TRBJ2-7, with 9 nucleotides matching TRBD2. CDR3 length equals 13 residues. V lost 5 bases, J lost 2 bases, and 2 bases stayed unmatched. Germline CDR1 is SGHRS and CDR2 is YFSETQ. CDR3: CASRLAGAYEQYF. CDR3 DNA sequence: TGCGCCAGCAGACTAGCGGGCGCCTACGAGCAGTACTTC.

The rearrangement uses TRBV7-2 and TRBJ1-5, with no clear D. V lost 3 bases, J lost 4 bases, and 7 bases lay in between. Germline CDR1 is SGHTA and CDR2 is FQGNSA. This CDR3 has 13 residues. CDR3 sequence (DNA): TGTGCCAGCAGCTTGCAGCGTAATCAGCCCCAGCATTTT. This sequence encodes CASSLQRNQPQHF.

The chain couples TRBV11-3 to TRBJ2-1; possible D gene TRBD1, 7 bases. Per germline, CDR1 SGHNT and CDR2 YENEEA. CDR3 length: 13 amino acids. Trimming cost V 5 bases and J 7 bases, with 12 bases left between them. CDR3 nucleotides: TGTGCCAGCAGCACGACAGGGAGGAATGAGCAGTTCTTC. This translates into CASSTTGRNEQFF. Supplemented by reference TRBV11-3 and TRBJ2-1, the full variable domain reads EAGVVQSPRYKIIEKKQPVAFWCNPISGHNTLYWYLQNLGQGPELLIRYENEEAVDDSQLPKDRFSAERLKGVDSTLKIQPAELGDSAVYLCASSTTGRNEQFFGPGTRLTVL.

This CDR3 is CASSGGVGNTIYF. The CDR3 DNA follows: TGTGCCAGCAGCGGAGGGGTAGGAAACACCATATATTTT. V usage is TRBV9 and J usage is TRBJ1-3, with D perhaps TRBD1 (5 bases). V was pared by 3 bases and J by 4 bases, with 8 bases between. The CDR3 totals 13 residues. Per germline, CDR1 SGDLS and CDR2 YYNGEE.

This clone was counted only a few times. The gene calls are TRBV6-2 or TRBV6-3 and TRBJ2-1; D unclear. Trimming stripped 3 bases from V and 8 bases from J, with 11 bases between. The CDR3 is 13 amino acids. Germline V gene data show CDR1 as MNHEY and CDR2 as SVGEGT. CDR3 protein: CASSYSSMYEQFF. The CDR3 DNA follows: TGTGCCAGCAGTTATTCCTCTATGTATGAGCAGTTCTTC.

The rearrangement joins TRBV27 to TRBJ1-4; D ambiguous. Germline CDR1 reads MNHEY; CDR2 reads SMNVEV (reference sequence). The CDR3 is made up of 14 amino acids. V gave up 2 bases and J gave up 8 bases, with 12 bases separating them. The CDR3 loop is CASSLNLGGEKLFF. Written as DNA, the CDR3 is TGTGCCAGCAGTTTAAACCTAGGAGGGGAAAAACTGTTTTTT. Full variable domain (outside the CDR3, taken from reference TRBV27 and TRBJ1-4): EAQVTQNPRYLITVTGKKLTVTCSQNMNHEYMSWYRQDPGLGLRQIYYSMNVEVTDKGDVPEGYKVSRKEKRNFPLILESPSPNQTSLYFCASSLNLGGEKLFFGSGTQLSVL.

CDR3 DNA: TGTGCCAGCAGCTTCTCGTCGGATGGGACTGAAGCTTTCTTT. Protein product: CASSFSSDGTEAFF. This sequence joins TRBV5-4 and TRBJ1-1; D gene uncertain. Germline V CDR1 and CDR2: SGHNT, YYREEE (reference sequence). V was shortened by 2 bases and J by 5 bases, with 13 bases between the two germline ends. The CDR3 extends over 14 amino acids.

The V gene is TRBV9, the J gene TRBJ1-2; 7 nucleotides agree with TRBD1. The V gene's germline CDR1 is SGDLS and CDR2 YYNGEE. The CDR3 totals 15 residues. Losses at the gene ends were 5 bases for V and 7 bases for J; bases not matched to a gene: 14. DNA of the CDR3: TGTGCCAGCAGTCCATCTGGGGACAGACCTGCTGGCTACACCTTC. It translates to CASSPSGDRPAGYTF.

The chain uses TRBV5-1 and TRBJ2-1; D possibly matches TRBD1 or TRBD2 (5 bases each). CDR1 is SGHRS and CDR2 is YFSETQ in the germline V gene. V lost 3 bases and J 4 bases, leaving 17 bases between the germline ends. CDR3 length: 16 residues. The CDR3 reads CASSWGSGPSYNEQFF. The CDR3 nucleotides are TGCGCCAGCAGCTGGGGGTCCGGTCCTTCTTACAATGAGCAGTTCTTC.

This chain joins TRBV2 and TRBJ2-7, with TRBD1 identical over 8 bases. The CDR3 sequence is 14 residues long. In germline, CDR1 is SNHLY, CDR2 FYNNEI. With 4 bases clipped from V and 5 bases from J, the junction kept 7 bases outside the gene matches. CDR3 sequence reads: CASSAQGVNNEQYF. CDR3 coding DNA: TGTGCCAGCAGTGCACAGGGGGTTAACAACGAGCAGTACTTC. The complete variable domain, with remaining parts taken from reference TRBV2 and TRBJ2-7, reads EPEVTQTPSHQVTQMGQEVILRCVPISNHLYFYWYRQILGQKVEFLVSFYNNEISEKSEIFDDQFSVERPDGSNFTLKIRSTKLEDSAMYFCASSAQGVNNEQYFGPGTRLTVT.